This T cell receptor beta chain was found in a study of T cells in Graves' hyperthyroidism and ophthalmopathy. For the study at large: Specimen type is peripheral blood, collected at initial diagnosis prior to any treatment. Study outcomes and limitations: Most thyroid-expanded clonotypes above 0.001 were also found in blood.

This clonotype has just a few counts. The antigen remains undetermined. From RNA transcripts, TCR beta CDR3 regions were amplified. The study used the HTBI primer set for a first-round RT-PCR of the TCR CDR3. TCRdb itself ran the multiplex PCR reads through MiXCR, one entry per CDR3 protein. The sample lists more than 600,000 distinct CDR3 sequences; about 16% were seen once. V gave up 2 bases and J gave up 4 bases, with 13 bases separating them. The CDR3 loop spans 16 amino acids. CDR1 is KGHDR and CDR2 is SFDVKD in the germline V gene. The diagnostic basis comprised clinical symptoms, serum thyroxine and TRAb, thyroid ultrasound and orbital computed tomography.

The TCR comes from a man younger than 30 with Graves' hyperthyroidism. The rearrangement links TRBV24-1 to TRBJ2-2, with D possibly TRBD2 on 6 matching bases. The sequencing sample was made of blood. CDR3 residues: CATSDYSGRSTGELFF. DNA for the CDR3: TGTGCCACCAGTGATTACTCAGGGAGGAGCACCGGGGAGCTGTTTTTT.